These 4 T cell receptor beta chains were all obtained from the same sample, sequenced in a study of blood T cell repertoires in COVID-19. Some clones are missing from TCRdb's copy, which holds only in-frame ones; the method was immunoSEQ multiplex PCR. The profile shows 200,000 or so clones, 70% to 90% of them singletons. Sequenced sample: PBMCs or T cells enriched from blood (not recorded which). Receptors originate from a woman aged 40 to 49 with acute COVID-19.

The rearrangement uses TRBV4-2 and TRBJ2-2; 9 bases match TRBD2. Germline V gene sequence: CDR1 LGHNA, CDR2 YNFKEQ. V dropped 4 bases and J dropped 5; count of bases not matched to a gene: 11. The CDR3 has 17 residues. CDR3 bases: TGTGCCAGCAGCCCATTACAGGCGGGAGGGGAAACCGGGGAGCTGTTTTTT. Its protein product is CASSPLQAGGETGELFF.

This clone showed up just a few times. The rearrangement uses TRBV10-1 and TRBJ1-1; 7 nucleotides match TRBD1. The CDR3 is made up of 14 amino acids. V was clipped by 5 bases and J by 2 bases; unmatched bases: 5. CDR1 WNHNN and CDR2 SYGVQD come from the germline V gene (reference sequence). This chain's CDR3 is CASSPGTDNTEAFF. Written as DNA, the CDR3 is TGCGCCAGCAGTCCCGGGACAGACAACACTGAAGCTTTCTTT.

The CDR3 DNA is TGTGCCAGCTCACCCCTCGGAGGGACAGATACGCAGTATTTT. This gives the protein CASSPLGGTDTQYF. The chain combines TRBV18 with TRBJ2-3; weak D call: TRBD2 (6 bases). The CDR3 has 14 residues. V was clipped by 3 bases and J by 3 bases, with 10 bases between them. Germline V gene sequence: CDR1 KGHSH, CDR2 LQKENI.

V is TRBV28 and J is TRBJ1-1, with D possibly being TRBD1 (6 bases). With 3 bases removed from V and 9 bases from J, the gap between germline ends came to 17 bases. The CDR3 spans 14 residues. The germline V gene encodes CDR1 MDHEN and CDR2 SYDVKM. The CDR3 DNA sequence: TGTGCCAGCAGTTTTCAGGGGCACAGTACCAAAGCTTTCTTT. This codes for CASSFQGHSTKAFF.